Presented here are 7 T cell receptor beta chains from one specimen sequenced in a study of CD8 T cells in ankylosing spondylitis. TCRdb called the 5' RACE reads again in MiXCR, with one record for every CDR3 protein. Counted here are around 120,000 distinct CDR3 sequences, more than 20% occurring once; the ten biggest clones make up approximately 13%. Input material: synovial fluid, either unsorted or a sorted T cell fraction (not recorded which). Receptor source: a male donor with ankylosing spondylitis.

This clonotype was seen only a few times. This sequence joins TRBV3-1 and TRBJ2-3; no reliable D call. CDR1 and CDR2 (germline): LGHDT, YNNKEL (reference sequence). Trimming pared 0 bases from V and 5 bases from J, leaving 9 bases between. This CDR3 has 14 residues. The CDR3 bases are TGTGCCAGCAGCCAAGATCGAAGGCTAGATACGCAGTATTTT. It codes for CASSQDRRLDTQYF.

The chain carries TRBV5-6 and TRBJ1-6; 8 bases are a match to TRBD1. The V gene end was trimmed by 5 bases and the J gene end by 5 bases; junction bases not matched to a gene: 6. The germline V gene encodes CDR1 SGHDT and CDR2 YYEEEE. The CDR3 length is 15 residues. The CDR3 region has the DNA TGTGCCAGCAGTCCCGGACAGGGCGATAATTCACCCCTCCACTTT. It is translated as CASSPGQGDNSPLHF.

The V and J genes are TRBV4-1 and TRBJ1-1; D is unresolved. Germline loops: CDR1 MGHRA, CDR2 YSYEKL. The CDR3 consists of 16 residues. Trimming stripped 0 bases from V and 0 bases from J, with 11 bases between. CDR3 region: CASSQDLGSLNTEAFF. The CDR3 DNA reads TGCGCCAGCAGCCAAGATCTCGGCAGTCTGAACACTGAAGCTTTCTTT.

The rearrangement joins TRBV5-1 to TRBJ2-3; D is possibly TRBD2 (6 bases). The CDR3 totals 15 residues. CDR1 SGHRS and CDR2 YFSETQ come from the germline V gene. V lost 1 base, J lost 0 bases, and 9 bases lay in between. CDR3: CASSLYGTSTDTQYF. The CDR3 DNA reads as TGCGCCAGCAGCTTGTATGGGACTAGCACAGATACGCAGTATTTT.

This clonotype has just one count. This chain uses TRBV2 with TRBJ1-2; TRBD1 is a possible D gene (6 bases). The germline CDR1 and CDR2 sequences are SNHLY and FYNNEI. Trimming removed 6 bases from V and 5 bases from J, with 10 bases in between. The CDR3 covers 12 residues. CDR3 bases: TGTGCCAGCAGGCCAACAGGGTATGGCTACACCTTC. It specifies CASRPTGYGYTF.

This clonotype ranks as medium-sized. This sequence joins TRBV5-1 and TRBJ2-7, with 10 bases fitting TRBD2. Germline trimming cut 0 bases from V and 0 bases from J; bases unmatched to any gene: 6. The CDR3 runs to 17 residues. Germline V gives CDR1 SGHRS, CDR2 YFSETQ. The CDR3, as DNA: TGCGCCAGCAGCTTGGTGCTAGCGGGAGATAACTCCTACGAGCAGTACTTC. It is translated as CASSLVLAGDNSYEQYF.

The J gene is TRBJ1-1, the V gene TRBV29-1; possible D gene TRBD1, 5 bases. Germline V CDR1 and CDR2: SQVTM, ANQGSEA. The CDR3 has 12 amino acids. Trimming pared 3 bases from V and 4 bases from J, leaving 9 bases between. The CDR3 spells CSVEGRATEAFF. CDR3 bases: TGCAGCGTTGAGGGCAGGGCCACTGAAGCTTTCTTT.